This TCR beta chain was identified in a study of control samples from healthy donors and cancer patients. CDR3 length: 14 residues. From germline, CDR1 is WSHSY and CDR2 SAAADI. V was pared by 5 bases and J by 7 bases, with 14 bases between. Only in-frame clones appear in the TCRdb table, and some are missing; sequencing was by immunoSEQ multiplex PCR. The sample carries some 150,000 clones, around 93% recorded once. Sequencing was carried out using blood. The chain joins TRBV10-2 to TRBJ1-4; D not certain. The sequence derives from a woman aged 60-75 years in good health. CDR3 sequence (DNA): TGCGCCAGCAGTAGTTGGGGTCAGAGTGAAAAACTGTTTTTT. It specifies CASSSWGQSEKLFF.